Listed below are T cell receptor beta chains from one sample, sequenced in a study of response to subunit inactivated influenza vaccine. From the RT-PCR reads, TCRdb called clonotypes with MiXCR, one entry per CDR3 protein. The repertoire includes a few hundred thousand distinct CDR3 sequences, 9.5% to 13% of them detected once, and roughly 12% sits in the top ten. The specimen was PBMCs from blood, collected more than 35 days after vaccination. The receptors here all came from a man between 45 and 60 years old who received an inactivated influenza vaccine. Both conserved end residues are part of each CDR3. Fields, in order: V gene, clone size, CDR3 protein. The size of a clone is reported for some rows only, either as once, few or many, or as a class for expanded clones.

>TRBV6-2/TRBV6-3|NA
CASRAAGGENIQYF
>TRBV5-1|few
CASSFRDSVNQPQHF
>TRBV12-3/TRBV12-4|many
CASSQREGYTGAEQFF
>TRBV28|few
CASSSSGTLSYEQYF
>TRBV10-3|NA
CAISERGAPDPYF
>TRBV25-1|NA
CASSEHGRETQYF
>TRBV28|few
CASRTSGQIETQYF
>TRBV4-1|NA
CASSQEGLSYNEQFF
>TRBV11-2|NA
CASSRFPIAGDRSYEQYF
>TRBV3-1|NA
CASSHGGVSKNIQYF
>TRBV28|few
CASSTSSVQFF
>TRBV3-1|few
CASSQGTRAPETQYF
>TRBV6-4|few
CASSWTGGDEQFF
>TRBV12-3/TRBV12-4|few
CANARGVNSGDTQYF
>TRBV27|NA
CASSLSDQGAETNVLTF
>TRBV10-3|NA
CAIRGPNTGELFF
>TRBV12-3/TRBV12-4|few
CASSLSDRVTNTGELFF
>TRBV6-5|NA
CASSYSTGVSYYEQYF
>TRBV14|NA
CASSQRAYGYTF
>TRBV4-3|few
CASSQVTRGQGLGAGELFF
>TRBV11-1|NA
CASSLVEADNPYF
>TRBV6-5|few
CASSYWQGALQGYTF
>TRBV9|few
CAGGAEQFF
>TRBV30|many
CAWSRGPEAFF
>TRBV20-1|many
CSAEGVNTQYF
>TRBV5-1|NA
CASSLPGLAGEQYF
>TRBV12-3/TRBV12-4|NA
CASSSSGGALGQFF
>TRBV7-2|few
CASSLNLALGETHYF
>TRBV7-3|few
CASSSDPGLTSYEQYF
>TRBV15|few
CATSRRSGSTDTQYF
>TRBV5-1|NA
CASTRQGEGGANVLTF
>TRBV7-2|NA
CASSLVGRGSTEAFF
>TRBV20-1|few
CSARDAQGAAETQYF
>TRBV12-3/TRBV12-4|few
CASSPQTGIPHYGYTF
>TRBV10-3|many
CAAAGARITYNEQFF
>TRBV5-4|NA
CASSFRGELFF
>TRBV20-1|many
CSADPFSHTQYF
>TRBV12-3/TRBV12-4|NA
CASSLGGPEQYF
>TRBV12-3/TRBV12-4|NA
CASSLMGSGDEKLFF
>TRBV29-1|many
CSVGGGGSSNEKLFF